This TCR beta chain was observed in a study of T cells in Graves' hyperthyroidism and ophthalmopathy. Trimming cost V 3 bases and J 7 bases, with 17 bases left between them. The germline gives CDR1 SGDLS, CDR2 YYNGEE. The CDR3 is made up of 14 amino acids. Amplification targeted TCR beta CDR3 regions from RNA transcripts. In the first-round RT-PCR of the TCR CDR3, the HTBI primer set was used. TCRdb passed the multiplex PCR reads through MiXCR, listing each CDR3 protein once. The data hold about 600,000 distinct CDR3 sequences, with approximately 15% observed a single time. Exclusion of patients followed from uncontrolled infection, other autoimmune disease, pregnancy or lactation.

Sequencing was carried out using blood. The TCR was taken from a woman aged 40 to 50 with Graves' ophthalmopathy. The chain is built from TRBV9 and TRBJ2-7; D gene ambiguous. DNA for the CDR3: TGTGCCAGCAGCGACCCCAGACAACCTGGGGAGCAGTACTTC. Translated: CASSDPRQPGEQYF.